This is a list of T cell receptor beta chains from one sample in a study of long-term antiretroviral therapy in people with HIV. Sequencing used immunoSEQ multiplex PCR; TCRdb keeps in-frame clones, though not all of them. Of tens of thousands of clones in the sample, more than 90% were seen once. The sample was unsorted PBMCs, taken approximately 6.3 years after starting antiretroviral therapy. These receptors originate from a man aged 25-45 years with HIV. CDR3s include the opening cysteine and the closing phenylalanine or tryptophan. A D gene is named only where the DNA matches it firmly. A clone size is listed for some rows: how often the clone was seen (once, few, many), or a class if it is expanded.

cdr3_nt: TGTGCCAGCAGCTACGGACGGACTAATGAAAAACTGTTTTTT
cdr3_aa: CASSYGRTNEKLFF
v_call: TRBV5-8
j_call: TRBJ1-4
clone_size: -
d_call: -

cdr3_nt: TGTGCCAGCAGCTTAGGGACAGGGGGGGCAGATACGCAGTATTTT
cdr3_aa: CASSLGTGGADTQYF
v_call: TRBV11-2
j_call: TRBJ2-3
clone_size: few
d_call: TRBD1

cdr3_nt: TGTGCCAGCAGCTTGGGACTGGCGAACTACGAGCAGTACTTC
cdr3_aa: CASSLGLANYEQYF
v_call: TRBV5-8
j_call: TRBJ2-7
clone_size: -
d_call: -

cdr3_nt: TGTGCCACCAGCAGCGGGACAGAGAACACCGGGGAGCTGTTTTTT
cdr3_aa: CATSSGTENTGELFF
v_call: TRBV15
j_call: TRBJ2-2
clone_size: -
d_call: TRBD1

cdr3_nt: TGTGCCAGCAGGGGGACAGGGGGATATGGCTACACCTTC
cdr3_aa: CASRGTGGYGYTF
v_call: TRBV21-1
j_call: TRBJ1-2
clone_size: -
d_call: -

cdr3_nt: TGTGCCAGCAGCTCGACAGGGCCAAGGCAGCCCCAGCATTTT
cdr3_aa: CASSSTGPRQPQHF
v_call: TRBV7-2
j_call: TRBJ1-5
clone_size: once
d_call: TRBD1

cdr3_nt: TGTGCCAGCAGTTCGACGACTAGCGGGTTGGGGCTGTTTTTT
cdr3_aa: CASSSTTSGLGLFF
v_call: TRBV28
j_call: TRBJ2-2
clone_size: -
d_call: TRBD2

cdr3_nt: TGTGCCACCCCCGACAGTAGGTATGGCTACACCTTC
cdr3_aa: CATPDSRYGYTF
v_call: TRBV11-3
j_call: TRBJ1-2
clone_size: once
d_call: -

cdr3_nt: TGTGCCAGCAGTTTGAAGCGGGGGGGCGTAAATGAGCAGTTCTTC
cdr3_aa: CASSLKRGGVNEQFF
v_call: TRBV7-2
j_call: TRBJ2-1
clone_size: -
d_call: TRBD2

cdr3_nt: TGTGCCAGCAGTCGGCCGGACTTTGAAGCTTTCTTT
cdr3_aa: CASSRPDFEAFF
v_call: TRBV5-4
j_call: TRBJ1-1
clone_size: -
d_call: -

cdr3_nt: TGTGCTAGTGGTCTGGACAGGGAGAACAATCAGCCCCAGCATTTT
cdr3_aa: CASGLDRENNQPQHF
v_call: TRBV12-5
j_call: TRBJ1-5
clone_size: -
d_call: TRBD1

cdr3_nt: TGTGCCAGCAGTTACGACACCTCGGGTGGCTACACCTTC
cdr3_aa: CASSYDTSGGYTF
v_call: TRBV6-5
j_call: TRBJ1-2
clone_size: -
d_call: -

cdr3_nt: TGCGCCAGCAGCCTACCACCGGGACAGGCTGAGGGCTACACCTTC
cdr3_aa: CASSLPPGQAEGYTF
v_call: TRBV5-1
j_call: TRBJ1-2
clone_size: -
d_call: TRBD1

cdr3_nt: TGTGCCAGCAGCTTAGAACCCTATGGCTACACCTTC
cdr3_aa: CASSLEPYGYTF
v_call: TRBV5-4
j_call: TRBJ1-2
clone_size: -
d_call: -

cdr3_nt: TGTGCCAGCAGCCCAGGGATAGGTCAGCCCCAGCATTTT
cdr3_aa: CASSPGIGQPQHF
v_call: TRBV11-2
j_call: TRBJ1-5
clone_size: -
d_call: -

cdr3_nt: TGTGCCAGCAGCAGCGCCCAGATCTATGGCTACACCTTC
cdr3_aa: CASSSAQIYGYTF
v_call: TRBV6-1
j_call: TRBJ1-2
clone_size: -
d_call: -

cdr3_nt: TGTGCCAGCAGTTACTCGACGGGGTTCGCCAAAAACATTCAGTACTTC
cdr3_aa: CASSYSTGFAKNIQYF
v_call: TRBV6-5
j_call: TRBJ2-4
clone_size: -
d_call: -

cdr3_nt: TGTGCCAGCAGGGGCGTACAGGGCGGTTCACCCCTCCACTTT
cdr3_aa: CASRGVQGGSPLHF
v_call: TRBV6-6
j_call: TRBJ1-6
clone_size: -
d_call: -

cdr3_nt: TGCGCCAGCAGCTTCCCTACGGATACCGGGGAGCTGTTTTTT
cdr3_aa: CASSFPTDTGELFF
v_call: TRBV5-1
j_call: TRBJ2-2
clone_size: -
d_call: -

cdr3_nt: TGTGCCATTGAGGAGGGGGCGTACGAGCAGTACTTC
cdr3_aa: CAIEEGAYEQYF
v_call: TRBV7-9
j_call: TRBJ2-7
clone_size: -
d_call: -

cdr3_nt: TGTGCCACCAGGGGACTAGCGGGGATGTCACGTGGCACCGGGGAGCTGTTTTTT
cdr3_aa: CATRGLAGMSRGTGELFF
v_call: TRBV2
j_call: TRBJ2-2
clone_size: -
d_call: TRBD2

cdr3_nt: TGTGCCAGCAGCCCCCTCTCCGGAGGAACCGGGGAGCTGTTTTTT
cdr3_aa: CASSPLSGGTGELFF
v_call: TRBV11-2
j_call: TRBJ2-2
clone_size: -
d_call: -

cdr3_nt: TGTGCAAGTCGCTTCAACCGTCGGGGGCGCTTCTACGAGCAGTACTTC
cdr3_aa: CASRFNRRGRFYEQYF
v_call: TRBV12-2
j_call: TRBJ2-7
clone_size: -
d_call: -

cdr3_nt: TGTGCTAGCAGCCGCGCGAAGGGATATGGCTACACCTTC
cdr3_aa: CASSRAKGYGYTF
v_call: TRBV7-7
j_call: TRBJ1-2
clone_size: -
d_call: -

cdr3_nt: TGTGCCAGCAGTGACACCGGGGACACTGAAGCTTTCTTT
cdr3_aa: CASSDTGDTEAFF
v_call: TRBV6-6
j_call: TRBJ1-1
clone_size: -
d_call: -

cdr3_nt: TGTGCCAGCAGCTATCGGGACTTCCACAATGAGCAGTTCTTC
cdr3_aa: CASSYRDFHNEQFF
v_call: TRBV7-9
j_call: TRBJ2-1
clone_size: -
d_call: -

cdr3_nt: TGTGCCAGCAGTCTAGAAACAGGGGTTAGCAATCAGCCCCAGCATTTT
cdr3_aa: CASSLETGVSNQPQHF
v_call: TRBV28
j_call: TRBJ1-5
clone_size: -
d_call: TRBD1

cdr3_nt: TGTGCCAGCAGCTTAGTCGGGGGTAACACAGATACGCAGTATTTT
cdr3_aa: CASSLVGGNTDTQYF
v_call: TRBV11-2
j_call: TRBJ2-3
clone_size: -
d_call: -

cdr3_nt: TGTGCCAGCAGCGGTTACGTAGGAGGGCTCGGCTACACCTTC
cdr3_aa: CASSGYVGGLGYTF
v_call: TRBV7-2
j_call: TRBJ1-2
clone_size: -
d_call: -

cdr3_nt: TGTGCCTGTTTTAGCGGGAGGAAAGCCGGGGAGCTGTTTTTT
cdr3_aa: CACFSGRKAGELFF
v_call: TRBV30
j_call: TRBJ2-2
clone_size: -
d_call: TRBD2

cdr3_nt: TGTGCCAGCAGCCAAGGAAGGGATGGGCAGTACTTC
cdr3_aa: CASSQGRDGQYF
v_call: TRBV16
j_call: TRBJ2-7
clone_size: -
d_call: -

cdr3_nt: TGTGCCAGCAGTGAAGTAGGTGGCGGGGACAATAAGCAGTTCTTC
cdr3_aa: CASSEVGGGDNKQFF
v_call: TRBV6-1
j_call: TRBJ2-1
clone_size: -
d_call: -

cdr3_nt: TGTGCCAGCAGCAGGGACAGGGACACTGAAGCTTTCTTT
cdr3_aa: CASSRDRDTEAFF
v_call: TRBV5-4
j_call: TRBJ1-1
clone_size: -
d_call: TRBD1

cdr3_nt: TGCAGCGTTTATCGGCTGGGCGGCGACACGACCAAAAACATTCAGTACTTC
cdr3_aa: CSVYRLGGDTTKNIQYF
v_call: TRBV29-1
j_call: TRBJ2-4
clone_size: -
d_call: -

cdr3_nt: TGTGCCAGCAGTTTCGACAGGTTCAATGAGCAGTTCTTC
cdr3_aa: CASSFDRFNEQFF
v_call: TRBV27
j_call: TRBJ2-1
clone_size: -
d_call: -

cdr3_nt: TGTGCTAGTGGTTTGGTACCGGGGGGCGGAGATACGCAGTATTTT
cdr3_aa: CASGLVPGGGDTQYF
v_call: TRBV12-5
j_call: TRBJ2-3
clone_size: -
d_call: -

cdr3_nt: TGTGCCAGCAGTGAATACCCAGTCTACGAGCAGTACTTC
cdr3_aa: CASSEYPVYEQYF
v_call: TRBV2
j_call: TRBJ2-7
clone_size: -
d_call: -

cdr3_nt: TGTGCCAGCAGTGATCAGGGAACCGGGGAGCTGTTTTTT
cdr3_aa: CASSDQGTGELFF
v_call: TRBV2
j_call: TRBJ2-2
clone_size: -
d_call: -

cdr3_nt: TGCGCCAGTGCCGGACGGGTGAACACTGAAGCTTTCTTT
cdr3_aa: CASAGRVNTEAFF
v_call: TRBV4-1
j_call: TRBJ1-1
clone_size: -
d_call: -

cdr3_nt: TGTGCCAGCAGCCAAGAGCGACAGGGAGCCTTTGAAGCTTTCTTT
cdr3_aa: CASSQERQGAFEAFF
v_call: TRBV14
j_call: TRBJ1-1
clone_size: -
d_call: TRBD1

cdr3_nt: TGTGCCAGCAGCTTGTACAACCAAAATGAAGTTTTCTTT
cdr3_aa: CASSLYNQNEVFF
v_call: TRBV5-5
j_call: TRBJ1-1
clone_size: -
d_call: -

cdr3_nt: TGTGCCAGCAGCGAGAGACTTTCAAGCGGGCATACGCAGTATTTT
cdr3_aa: CASSERLSSGHTQYF
v_call: TRBV2
j_call: TRBJ2-3
clone_size: -
d_call: -

cdr3_nt: TGTGCCAGCAGGTACAGCATCTCTAGCACAGATACGCAGTATTTT
cdr3_aa: CASRYSISSTDTQYF
v_call: TRBV11-1
j_call: TRBJ2-3
clone_size: -
d_call: -

cdr3_nt: TGTGCCAGCAACCCTCGGACGGTGACCTATGGCTACACCTTC
cdr3_aa: CASNPRTVTYGYTF
v_call: TRBV2
j_call: TRBJ1-2
clone_size: -
d_call: -

cdr3_nt: TGTGCCAGCAGTGAATCCCCGGCGGGGGTCTTCCACGAGCAGTACTTC
cdr3_aa: CASSESPAGVFHEQYF
v_call: TRBV25-1
j_call: TRBJ2-7
clone_size: -
d_call: TRBD2

cdr3_nt: TGTGCCAGAAGCTTGGCGGCGACAGGGGGGAAGGAGACCCAGTACTTC
cdr3_aa: CARSLAATGGKETQYF
v_call: TRBV5-3
j_call: TRBJ2-5
clone_size: once
d_call: TRBD1

cdr3_nt: TGTGCCAGCAGGCTAGGGACTATCGCCTACAATGAGCAGTTCTTC
cdr3_aa: CASRLGTIAYNEQFF
v_call: TRBV27
j_call: TRBJ2-1
clone_size: once
d_call: TRBD2

cdr3_nt: TGCGCCAGCAGCTTGCTGGAAGAGACCCAGTACTTC
cdr3_aa: CASSLLEETQYF
v_call: TRBV5-1
j_call: TRBJ2-5
clone_size: -
d_call: -

cdr3_nt: TGTGCCAGCACCCTCGGTCAGGGGAAATCGGGCTACACCTTC
cdr3_aa: CASTLGQGKSGYTF
v_call: TRBV5-6
j_call: TRBJ1-2
clone_size: -
d_call: -

cdr3_nt: TGTGCCAGCAGCCCTAGCGGGAGGATCACAGATACGCAGTATTTT
cdr3_aa: CASSPSGRITDTQYF
v_call: TRBV9
j_call: TRBJ2-3
clone_size: -
d_call: TRBD2